This record covers a single TCR beta chain. The antigen is unknown. This sample is part of a study of T cells in localized non-small cell lung cancer. Overall study findings and caveats: There was higher T cell clonality in uninvolved adjacent lung than in tumor, and it was highest there. The appearance of a median around 57 of the top 100 tumor clones was seen in adjacent lung. Heterogeneity stays possible, as sequencing covered only one tumor region. There was an association of higher blood T cell density with longer overall survival.

Repertoires were generated with immunoSEQ multiplex PCR, while TCRdb's copy carries only in-frame clones and drops some. Of nearly 35,000 clones listed, roughly 86% are singletons. V lost 4 bases and J lost 6, with 13 bases in between. Germline CDR1 and CDR2: SEHNR and FQNEAQ (reference sequence). The CDR3 is 14 residues long. The TCR sequence derives from a woman aged 35-75 years with stage I lung adenocarcinoma. Sequenced material: peripheral blood, taken before any cancer treatment. The rearrangement links TRBV7-9 to TRBJ1-5; a weak D match, TRBD1 (5 bases). CDR3 sequence: CASSSPTGGQPQHF. The DNA of the CDR3 is TGTGCCAGCAGCTCACCCACTGGGGGTCAGCCCCAGCATTTT.